This T cell receptor beta chain was observed in a study of T cell changes during pregnancy in multiple sclerosis. V dropped 2 bases and J dropped 3 bases, with 20 bases sitting between them. From germline, CDR1 is MNHEY and CDR2 SMNVEV (reference sequence). This CDR3 contains 17 residues. The assay was immunoSEQ multiplex PCR, and TCRdb's table has in-frame clones only and misses some. The table lists about 48,000 clones, approximately 92% of them singletons, with more than 0.7% in the top ten. The chain combines TRBV27 with TRBJ2-7; D is perhaps TRBD2 (7 bases). The sample consisted of CD4+ T cells from peripheral blood mononuclear cells, taken in the second trimester of pregnancy. This TCR was sampled from a female donor in good health, enrolled as a control in a pregnancy study. The CDR3 is CASSLRLGGGRNYEQYF. In DNA, the CDR3 is TGTGCCAGCAGTTTAAGGCTGGGAGGGGGGCGCAACTACGAGCAGTACTTC.